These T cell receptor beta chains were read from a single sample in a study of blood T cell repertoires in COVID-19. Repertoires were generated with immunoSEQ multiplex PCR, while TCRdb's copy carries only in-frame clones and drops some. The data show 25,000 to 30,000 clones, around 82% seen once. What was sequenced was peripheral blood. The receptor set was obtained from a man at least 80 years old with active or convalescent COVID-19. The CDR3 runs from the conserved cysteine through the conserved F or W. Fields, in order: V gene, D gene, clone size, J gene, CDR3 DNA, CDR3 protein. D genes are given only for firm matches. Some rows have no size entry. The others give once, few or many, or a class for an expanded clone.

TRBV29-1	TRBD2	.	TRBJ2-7	TGCAGCGCTGGACTAGCGGGAGGGAACGAGCAGTACTTC	CSAGLAGGNEQYF
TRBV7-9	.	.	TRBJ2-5	TGTGCCAGCAGCTTAGAGACCCGGGTCCAGTACTTC	CASSLETRVQYF
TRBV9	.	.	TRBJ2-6	TGTGCCAGCAGCAAGACAGTAAACTCTGGGGCCAACGTCCTGACTTTC	CASSKTVNSGANVLTF
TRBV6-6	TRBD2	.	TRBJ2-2	TGTGCCAGCAGCCCGACTAGCGGGGGGGACACCGGGGAGCTGTTTTTT	CASSPTSGGDTGELFF
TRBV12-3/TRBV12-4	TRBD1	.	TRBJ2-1	TGTGCCAGCAGCCGAACAGGGGTTGAGCAGTTCTTC	CASSRTGVEQFF
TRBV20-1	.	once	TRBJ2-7	TGCAGTGCTAGTGCCCCACCCAGGGGTTCCTACTCCTACGAGCAGTACTTC	CSASAPPRGSYSYEQYF
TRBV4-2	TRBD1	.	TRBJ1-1	TGTGCCAGCAGCCCACCCTGGACAGGGAACACTGAAGCTTTCTTT	CASSPPWTGNTEAFF
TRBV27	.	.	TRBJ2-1	TGTGCCAGCAGCCATGAATTAGCCGGCGGCTCCTACAATGAGCAGTTCTTC	CASSHELAGGSYNEQFF
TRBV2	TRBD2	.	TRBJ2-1	TGTGCCAGCAGTGGATGGACTAGGTTTCGCAATGAGCAGTTCTTC	CASSGWTRFRNEQFF
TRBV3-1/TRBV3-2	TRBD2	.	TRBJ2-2	TGTGCCAGCAGCCCCTCTAGCGGGGGCAGCACCGGGGAGCTGTTTTTT	CASSPSSGGSTGELFF
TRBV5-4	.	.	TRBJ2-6	TGTGCCAGCAGCTTGCCAGGACTCAGCTCTGGGGCCAACGTCCTGACTTTC	CASSLPGLSSGANVLTF
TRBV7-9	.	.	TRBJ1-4	TGTGCCAGCAGCTTAGATCCGGGACTACTGGAAAAACTGTTTTTT	CASSLDPGLLEKLFF
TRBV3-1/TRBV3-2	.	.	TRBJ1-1	TGTGCCAGCAGCCCGCCCGGGGAGTACACTGAAGCTTTCTTT	CASSPPGEYTEAFF
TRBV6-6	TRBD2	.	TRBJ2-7	TGTGCCAGCAGTACGACTAGCGGGGGGGCCAGCCTCGAGCAGTACTTC	CASSTTSGGASLEQYF
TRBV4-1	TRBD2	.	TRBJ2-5	TGCGCCAGCAGCCGAACAGGACTAGCACAAGAGACCCAGTACTTC	CASSRTGLAQETQYF
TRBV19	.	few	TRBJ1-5	TGTGCCAGTAGTACCTCCGGGATCAATCAGCCCCAGCATTTT	CASSTSGINQPQHF
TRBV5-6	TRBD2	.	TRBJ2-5	TGTGCCAGCAGCTTGGAAGCGGGAACCCAGTACTTC	CASSLEAGTQYF
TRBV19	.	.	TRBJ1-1	TGTGCCAGTAGTATCCTGCAGGGTAACACTGAAGCTTTCTTT	CASSILQGNTEAFF
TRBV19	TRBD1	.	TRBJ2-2	TGTGCCAGTAGTCTGGGACAGGGGGCCGGAACCGGGGAGCTGTTTTTT	CASSLGQGAGTGELFF
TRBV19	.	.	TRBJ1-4	TGTGCCAGTAGACCCACTGGGGGCGCGAATGAAAAACTGTTTTTT	CASRPTGGANEKLFF
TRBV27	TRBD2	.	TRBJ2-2	TGTGCCAGCAACCGGGGGAGGGACACCGGGGAGCTGTTTTTT	CASNRGRDTGELFF
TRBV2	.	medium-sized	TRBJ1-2	TGTGCCAGCAGTGAAGCATCGGGGGGGAGCTATGGCTACACCTTC	CASSEASGGSYGYTF
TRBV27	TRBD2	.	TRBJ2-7	TGTGCCAGCAGTTCCCTGCTGGTGGGAGGGCCACCTGGGGACGAGCAGTACTTC	CASSSLLVGGPPGDEQYF
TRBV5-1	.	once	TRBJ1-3	TGCGCCAGCAGCCTGGGGGCAGGTGGAAACACCATATATTTT	CASSLGAGGNTIYF
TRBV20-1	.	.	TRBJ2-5	TGCAGTGCTAGTGAACAGTTGGAGACCCAGTACTTC	CSASEQLETQYF
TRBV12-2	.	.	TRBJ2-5	TGTGCAAGTCGCTCCGGGACTAGCGGGAAAGAGACCCAGTACTTC	CASRSGTSGKETQYF
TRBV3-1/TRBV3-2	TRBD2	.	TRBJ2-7	TGTGCCAGCAGCCCCTACGGGGGAGGGGTCGAGCAGTACTTC	CASSPYGGGVEQYF
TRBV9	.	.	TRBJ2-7	TGTGCCAGCAGCTCCCAGGCCGGTTCCTACGAGCAGTACTTC	CASSSQAGSYEQYF
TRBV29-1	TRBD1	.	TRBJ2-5	TGCAGCGTCAGAACCGGGACAGGGGTATCGGAGACCCAGTACTTC	CSVRTGTGVSETQYF
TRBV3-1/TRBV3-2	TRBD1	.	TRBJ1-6	TGTGCCAGCAGACAGACAGGGGGTAATTCACCCCTCCACTTT	CASRQTGGNSPLHF
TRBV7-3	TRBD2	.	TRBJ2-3	TGTGCCAGCAGCTTAGGGGTGCTAGCGGGGGCAGATACGCAGTATTTT	CASSLGVLAGADTQYF
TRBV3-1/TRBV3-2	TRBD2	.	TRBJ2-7	TGTGCCAGCAGCCCGACTAGCGACTCCTACGAGCAGTACTTC	CASSPTSDSYEQYF
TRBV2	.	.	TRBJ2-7	TGTGCCAGCAGTATGGAGGGAACCTACGAGCAGTACTTC	CASSMEGTYEQYF
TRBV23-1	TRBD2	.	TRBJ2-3	TGCGCCAGCGGGGGACTAGCGGGAGTTTTAGATACGCAGTATTTT	CASGGLAGVLDTQYF
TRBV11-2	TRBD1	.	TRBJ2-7	TGTGCCAGCAGCTTAGGGGTAGGGGGCGAGGGGTCCTACGAGCAGTACTTC	CASSLGVGGEGSYEQYF
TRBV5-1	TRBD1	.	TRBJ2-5	TGCGCCAGCAGCGTTACCGGGACAGGGGGTGGAGAGACCCAGTACTTC	CASSVTGTGGGETQYF
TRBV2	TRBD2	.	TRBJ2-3	TGTGCCAGCAGTCAGAAGACTAGCGGGGCTGGAGATACGCAGTATTTT	CASSQKTSGAGDTQYF
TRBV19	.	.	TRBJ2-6	TGTGCCAGTAGTCCAGGGTCTGGGGCCAACGTCCTGACTTTC	CASSPGSGANVLTF
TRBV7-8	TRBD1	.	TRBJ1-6	TGTGCCAGCAGCTTAGCACAGGGGAATTCACCCCTCCACTTT	CASSLAQGNSPLHF
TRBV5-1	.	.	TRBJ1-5	TGCGCCAGCCGGGTGAGCGGGACGCCCAGCAATCAGCCCCAGCATTTT	CASRVSGTPSNQPQHF
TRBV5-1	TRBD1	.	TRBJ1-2	TGCGCCAGCAGCTTGGGGGGACAGGGCTATGGCTACACCTTC	CASSLGGQGYGYTF
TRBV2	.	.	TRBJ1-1	TGTGCCAGCCTACTCCGATTTTCCCTCCTCATGAACACTGAAGCTTTCTTT	CASLLRFSLLMNTEAFF
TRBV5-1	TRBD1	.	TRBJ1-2	TGCGCCAGCAGCCAACAACCGGGACAGGGGGCGCCCAACTATGGCTACACCTTC	CASSQQPGQGAPNYGYTF
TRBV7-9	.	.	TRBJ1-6	TGTGCCAGCAGCTTGGCCACAGGGTTGAGTTCACCCCTCCACTTT	CASSLATGLSSPLHF
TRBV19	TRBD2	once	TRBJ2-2	TGTGCCAGTAGTGGACTTACGGGGGGGAACACCGGGGAGCTGTTTTTT	CASSGLTGGNTGELFF
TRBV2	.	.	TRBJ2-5	TGTGCCAGCAGTGAAGCCGGACTGGCAGAGACCCAGTACTTC	CASSEAGLAETQYF
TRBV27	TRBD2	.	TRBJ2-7	TGTGCCAGCAGTTTCCCCGGGACTAGCGCCTCCTACGAGCAGTACTTC	CASSFPGTSASYEQYF
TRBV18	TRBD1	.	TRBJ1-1	TGTGCCAGCTCGCCTACCGGGACAGGGCTTTCTGAAGCTTTCTTT	CASSPTGTGLSEAFF
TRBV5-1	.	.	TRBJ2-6	TGCGCCAGCAGCACCGGACAGTTAAGCTCTGGGGCCAACGTCCTGACTTTC	CASSTGQLSSGANVLTF
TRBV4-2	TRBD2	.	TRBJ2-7	TGTGCCAGCAGCCATGCTACTAGCGGTTTCTCCTACGAGCAGTACTTC	CASSHATSGFSYEQYF
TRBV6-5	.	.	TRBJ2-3	TGTGCCAGCAGTACAGGGCCCACCAGCACAGATACGCAGTATTTT	CASSTGPTSTDTQYF
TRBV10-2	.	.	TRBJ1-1	TGCGCCAGCAGTGAGCTATTGAGTACTGAAGCTTTCTTT	CASSELLSTEAFF
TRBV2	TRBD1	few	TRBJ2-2	TGTGCCAGCAGTGGACAGGGGGCCGGGGAGCTGTTTTTT	CASSGQGAGELFF
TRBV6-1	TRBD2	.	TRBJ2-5	TGTGCCAGCAGTGAAAGACTAGCGGGGGCTGTGGGGGAGACCCAGTACTTC	CASSERLAGAVGETQYF
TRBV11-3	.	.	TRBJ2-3	TGTGCCAGCAGCTTACCGGGAACAGATACGCAGTATTTT	CASSLPGTDTQYF
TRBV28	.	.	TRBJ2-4	TGTGCCAGCAGTTTATACTCGGACACGGCCAAAAACATTCAGTACTTC	CASSLYSDTAKNIQYF
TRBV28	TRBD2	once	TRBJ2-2	TGTGCCAGCAGCCCCGGCGGGGTAGCGGGAGATACCGGGGAGCTGTTTTTT	CASSPGGVAGDTGELFF
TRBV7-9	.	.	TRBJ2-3	TGTGCCAGCAGCTCTCAGGGTGGAGATACGCAGTATTTT	CASSSQGGDTQYF